This TCR beta chain was profiled in a study of cytomegalovirus exposure and HLA in healthy donors. There are 15 residues in the CDR3. Germline trimming cut 5 bases from V and 1 base from J; bases unmatched to any gene: 7. Germline V gives CDR1 SGHTA, CDR2 FQGNSA. This PCR relied on a set of 60 Vbeta primers and 13 Jbeta primers. Produced via immunoSEQ multiplex PCR; TCRdb's table is partial and in-frame only. The sample holds 250,000 to 350,000 clones, 80% seen once. This clone has just a few counts. This sequence was found in a girl aged 2 to 9 in good health and CMV-seronegative. Material for sequencing was PBMCs. The chain carries TRBV7-2 and TRBJ2-5; 7 nucleotides agree with TRBD2. DNA for the CDR3: TGTGCCAGCAGCCTTTCTTTAGCGGGCCAAGAGACCCAGTACTTC. It yields the protein CASSLSLAGQETQYF.